The 30 T cell receptor beta chains presented below share a single source sample, sequenced in a study of cytotoxic CD8 clonotypes in ibrutinib-treated CLL. Profiled with immunoSEQ multiplex PCR; TCRdb holds only in-frame clones, not every one. The sample shows about 76,000 clones, approximately 87% of them seen only once. The starting material was PBMCs, obtained after 24 months of ibrutinib treatment. The receptor source for this set is a human donor with chronic lymphocytic leukemia.

This clone is judged medium-sized. The chain has TRBV4-2 and TRBJ1-5; D not resolved. Trimming removed 0 bases at V and 12 bases at J, with 18 bases between. Germline values: CDR1 LGHNA, CDR2 YNFKEQ. The CDR3 loop spans 15 amino acids. Here the CDR3 DNA reads TGTGCCAGCAGCCAAGAAGGGTCAGGACTGATCGGCCAGCATTTT. This codes for CASSQEGSGLIGQHF.

This clone has just one count. This chain joins TRBV2 and TRBJ2-6; the match to TRBD1 covers 9 bases. The V gene's germline CDR1 is SNHLY and CDR2 FYNNEI. With V trimmed by 4 bases and J by 2 bases, 9 bases remained unmatched. This CDR3 region has 18 residues. CDR3 bases: TGTGCCAGCAGTGTCTCGGGACAGGGATCTACTGGGGCCAACGTCCTGACTTTC. It is translated as CASSVSGQGSTGANVLTF.

This clone has a single count. The chain combines TRBV19 with TRBJ1-5; 7 nucleotides match TRBD1. The germline gives CDR1 LNHDA, CDR2 SQIVND (reference sequence). V dropped 6 bases and J dropped 6; count of bases not matched to a gene: 8. CDR3 length equals 14 residues. For the CDR3, the DNA is TGTGCCAGTAGGGGGACAGTAATGACTCAGCCCCAGCATTTT. It yields the protein CASRGTVMTQPQHF.

This chain uses TRBV11-2 with TRBJ2-7, with D unclear. CDR1 is SGHAT, CDR2 FQNNGV, per germline. V lost 0 bases and J lost 1, with 4 bases in between. The CDR3 totals 13 residues. CDR3 nucleotide sequence: TGTGCCAGCAGCTTAGAGCTGTCCTACGAGCAGTACTTC. It codes for CASSLELSYEQYF.

The chain uses TRBV10-3 and TRBJ2-7; D gene unclear. CDR1 and CDR2 from the germline V gene are ENHRY and SYGVKD. V shed 8 bases and J shed 4 bases, with 15 bases lying between them. The CDR3 length is 13 residues. CDR3 amino acids: CAISQLTGYEQYF. CDR3 DNA: TGTGCCATCTCACAGTTGACTGGATACGAGCAGTACTTC.

This clone was counted once. This sequence joins TRBV7-7 and TRBJ2-2, with D maybe TRBD1 (5 bases). CDR1 and CDR2 from the germline V gene are SSHAT and FNYEAQ (reference sequence). V lost 5 bases to trimming and J lost 4 bases, with 11 bases between them. CDR3 length: 14 amino acids. CDR3 sequence reads: CASSLRQSTGELFF. CDR3 nucleotide sequence: TGTGCCAGCAGCCTCCGACAGAGCACCGGGGAGCTGTTTTTT.

The J gene is TRBJ2-2, the V gene TRBV6-6, with 9 bases matching TRBD1. The CDR3 extends over 16 amino acids. Germline values: CDR1 MNHNY, CDR2 SVGAGI (reference sequence). With V trimmed by 6 bases and J by 6 bases, 11 bases remained unmatched. CDR3 sequence (DNA): TGTGCCAGCAGGCCTGGACAGGGGAGAGGGTCCGGGGAGCTGTTTTTT. It codes for CASRPGQGRGSGELFF.

The chain carries TRBV27 and TRBJ1-4; D unclear. This CDR3 region has 11 residues. Per germline, CDR1 MNHEY and CDR2 SMNVEV (reference sequence). The V end was cut by 8 bases, the J end by 4 bases, with 5 bases between. The CDR3 region has the DNA TGTGCCAGCCTAGGTAATGAAAAACTGTTTTTT. It codes for CASLGNEKLFF. Full variable domain (remainder filled in from reference TRBV27 and TRBJ1-4): EAQVTQNPRYLITVTGKKLTVTCSQNMNHEYMSWYRQDPGLGLRQIYYSMNVEVTDKGDVPEGYKVSRKEKRNFPLILESPSPNQTSLYFCASLGNEKLFFGSGTQLSVL.

The CDR3 protein is CASSQSRGGGAYYGYTF. The DNA of the CDR3 is TGTGCCAGCAGCCAGTCAAGAGGGGGGGGCGCGTACTATGGCTACACCTTC. The chain has TRBV14 and TRBJ1-2; tentatively, D is TRBD1 (6 bases). CDR1 and CDR2 (germline): SGHDN, FVKESK. The CDR3 loop spans 17 amino acids. Deletions cut 3 bases from V and 3 bases from J, with 20 bases between. The variable domain in full, completed from reference TRBV14 and TRBJ1-2, reads EAGVTQFPSHSVIEKGQTVTLRCDPISGHDNLYWYRRVMGKEIKFLLHFVKESKQDESGMPNNRFLAERTGGTYSTLKVQPAELEDSGVYFCASSQSRGGGAYYGYTFGSGTRLTVV.

The V and J genes are TRBV2 and TRBJ2-2; D is unclear. The CDR3 has 17 residues. Between the trimmed V and J ends, which lost 7 bases and 4 bases, there was a span of 22 bases. Germline CDR1 reads SNHLY; CDR2 reads FYNNEI. DNA for the CDR3: TGTGCCAGCACCGTCGGACCGCAAGGCTTGAGCACCGGGGAGCTGTTTTTT. This encodes CASTVGPQGLSTGELFF.

The chain employs TRBV18 and TRBJ1-4, with TRBD1 matching over 10 bases. V lost 5 bases and J lost 12; bases outside the gene matches: 15. This CDR3 spans 16 amino acids. In germline, CDR1 is KGHSH, CDR2 LQKENI. CDR3 residues: CASSSTPGTGAIELFF. The CDR3 nucleotides are TGTGCCAGCTCATCAACCCCCGGGACAGGGGCTATTGAACTGTTTTTT.

The rearrangement uses TRBV6-6 and TRBJ2-7, with TRBD2 identical over 7 bases. The CDR3 has 16 residues. Germline lookup yields CDR1 MNHNY and CDR2 SVGAGI (reference sequence). Trimming at V came to 6 bases and at J to 1 base, leaving 12 bases not matched to a gene. As DNA, the CDR3 is TGTGCCAGCAGCCGGGGTCTGGGGGGGGTATCCTACGAGCAGTACTTC. Its translation: CASSRGLGGVSYEQYF.

Only a few counts were recorded for this clone. The V gene is TRBV7-2, the J gene TRBJ1-5; D uncertain. The CDR3 contains 13 residues. V was clipped by 2 bases and J by 0 bases, with 2 bases between them. The germline gives CDR1 SGHTA, CDR2 FQGNSA. This chain's CDR3 is CASSLSSNQPQHF. CDR3 DNA: TGTGCCAGCAGCTTAAGTAGCAATCAGCCCCAGCATTTT.

The rearrangement joins TRBV7-8 to TRBJ2-2; D is uncertain. CDR1 SGHVS and CDR2 FQNEAQ come from the germline V gene. The CDR3 covers 12 residues. Trimming removed 1 base from V and 5 bases from J, with 2 bases in between. CDR3 loop: CASSLGTGELFF. The CDR3 bases are TGTGCCAGCAGCTTAGGTACCGGGGAGCTGTTTTTT.

The chain joins TRBV4-1 to TRBJ2-1; TRBD1 aligns across 11 bases. V was clipped by 1 base and J by 8 bases; unmatched bases: 4. Germline V lookup: CDR1 MGHRA, CDR2 YSYEKL. The CDR3 contains 15 residues. DNA for the CDR3: TGCGCCAGCAGCCAAGGGACAGGGGGCCGTCATGAGCAGTTCTTC. This encodes CASSQGTGGRHEQFF.

This CDR3 is CASSRAEAGANVLTF. DNA for the CDR3: TGTGCCAGCAGCCGAGCGGAGGCTGGGGCCAACGTCCTGACTTTC. The chain combines TRBV4-2 with TRBJ2-6, with a possible D match to TRBD2 (5 bases). CDR1 LGHNA and CDR2 YNFKEQ come from the germline V gene. This CDR3 is built from 15 residues. V gave up 4 bases and J gave up 2 bases, with 9 bases separating them.

The gene calls are TRBV15 and TRBJ2-7; TRBD2 aligns across 9 bases. V dropped 0 bases and J dropped 3; count of bases not matched to a gene: 3. The CDR3 has 15 residues. Germline values: CDR1 LNHNV, CDR2 YYDKDF (reference sequence). The CDR3 DNA reads as TGTGCCACCAGCAGAGATCCGACTAGCGGCTACGAGCAGTACTTC. It is translated as CATSRDPTSGYEQYF.

The gene calls are TRBV28 and TRBJ1-4, with D possibly TRBD1 on 5 matching bases. Trimming pared 8 bases from V and 8 bases from J, leaving 18 bases between. Germline loops: CDR1 MDHEN, CDR2 SYDVKM. This CDR3 has 14 residues. In nucleotides, the CDR3 is TGTGCCAGCGGAACCGGGACTGTGGAAGAAAAACTGTTTTTT. Its protein is CASGTGTVEEKLFF.

This sequence joins TRBV10-2 and TRBJ2-1; 14 bases line up with TRBD2. The CDR3 is 18 residues long. Germline CDR1 and CDR2: WSHSY and SAAADI. V was pared by 5 bases and J by 3 bases, with 9 bases of the junction left unmatched. The chain's CDR3 is CASSPGLAGVWGYNEQFF. The CDR3 DNA reads as TGCGCCAGCAGTCCGGGACTAGCGGGAGTTTGGGGCTACAATGAGCAGTTCTTC.

This chain joins TRBV7-9 and TRBJ2-1, with 13 bases identical to TRBD2. V lost 5 bases, J lost 6 bases, and 4 bases stayed unmatched. Per germline, CDR1 SEHNR and CDR2 FQNEAQ (reference sequence). This CDR3 has 15 amino acids. DNA of the CDR3: TGTGCCAGCAGCATACTAGCGGGAGGGGTCAATGAGCAGTTCTTC. Translation: CASSILAGGVNEQFF.

The table lists this clone with a count of one. This sequence joins TRBV2 and TRBJ2-7; the match to TRBD2 covers 9 bases. CDR1 is SNHLY, CDR2 FYNNEI, per germline. This CDR3 has 13 residues. The junction had 12 bases not matched to a gene; V was cut back by 6 bases and J by 12 bases. The CDR3, as DNA: TGTGCCAGCAGGGAACCGTTTGGCGGGAGGGTGTACTTC. This encodes CASREPFGGRVYF.

This chain joins TRBV19 and TRBJ1-1, with D possibly being TRBD1 (5 bases). V was cut by 7 bases and J by 5 bases, with 14 bases left in between. CDR3 size: 13 residues. Germline CDR1 and CDR2: LNHDA and SQIVND (reference sequence). The CDR3 DNA sequence: TGTGCCAGTAAACCCAGGGACTGGACTGAAGCTTTCTTT. It codes for CASKPRDWTEAFF.

The V gene is TRBV6-6, the J gene TRBJ2-7; D ambiguous. The CDR3 contains 11 residues. Germline-derived CDR1 and CDR2 are MNHNY and SVGAGI (reference sequence). The V gene lost 6 bases and the J gene lost 5 bases, with 8 bases spanning the gap. The CDR3 spells CASRRLDEQYF. Here the CDR3 DNA reads TGTGCCAGCAGACGCCTAGACGAGCAGTACTTC.

This sequence joins TRBV21-1 and TRBJ2-2; TRBD2, the D gene given by the table, was not confirmed from the DNA. TRBV21-1 is a pseudogene. The CDR3 contains 16 residues. CDR3 in amino acids: CASSQRVTVNTGELFF. The DNA for the CDR3 is TGTGCCAGCAGTCAGAGGGTAACGGTTAACACCGGGGAGCTGTTTTTT.

This chain joins TRBV6-5 and TRBJ2-2; D is ambiguous. V gave up 0 bases and J gave up 1 base, with 3 bases separating them. Germline V gene lookup returns CDR1 MNHEY and CDR2 SVGAGI. The CDR3 is 14 residues long. The CDR3 sequence: CASSYSKNTGELFF. The CDR3 DNA follows: TGTGCCAGCAGTTACTCGAAGAACACCGGGGAGCTGTTTTTT.

This rearrangement joins TRBV7-9 to TRBJ2-5, with 8 bases that match TRBD2. From germline, CDR1 is SEHNR and CDR2 FQNEAQ (reference sequence). J was trimmed by 1 base and V by 3 bases; bases with no gene match: 7. The CDR3 sequence is 16 residues long. CDR3 DNA sequence: TGTGCCAGCAGCTTTGGAGTAGCGGGACTCCAAGAGACCCAGTACTTC. Translating it yields CASSFGVAGLQETQYF. The whole variable domain, filled in from reference TRBV7-9 and TRBJ2-5, reads DTGVSQNPRHKITKRGQNVTFRCDPISEHNRLYWYRQTLGQGPEFLTYFQNEAQLEKSRLLSDRFSAERPKGSFSTLEIQRTEQGDSAMYLCASSFGVAGLQETQYFGPGTRLLVL.

The gene calls are TRBV5-6 and TRBJ2-7; 11 bases align to TRBD1. Looked up from germline, CDR1 is SGHDT and CDR2 is YYEEEE. With 4 bases clipped from V and 3 bases from J, the junction kept 6 bases outside the gene matches. This CDR3 comprises 15 residues. DNA of the CDR3: TGTGCCAGCAGCCTAGGGACAGGGGGGAACTACGAGCAGTACTTC. Translated, it gives CASSLGTGGNYEQYF.

The rearrangement uses TRBV5-4 and TRBJ2-7, with D perhaps TRBD1 or TRBD2 (5 bases each). The CDR3 totals 13 residues. Germline loops: CDR1 SGHNT, CDR2 YYREEE (reference sequence). V lost 6 bases and J 1 base, leaving 11 bases between the germline ends. CDR3: CASKWWGSYEQYF. The DNA of the CDR3 is TGTGCCAGCAAGTGGTGGGGGTCCTACGAGCAGTACTTC.

The chain is built from TRBV10-3 and TRBJ1-1, with no clear D. V lost 4 bases and J lost 7, with 13 bases in between. This CDR3 spans 13 amino acids. Germline-derived CDR1 and CDR2 are ENHRY and SYGVKD. The CDR3 coding sequence is TGTGCCATCAGTGGGGCGATGATCGGTGAAGCTTTCTTT. It encodes CAISGAMIGEAFF.

This clone was counted between two and nine times. The gene calls are TRBV19 and TRBJ2-7; D possibly corresponds to TRBD1 (7 bases). The CDR3 totals 14 residues. Deletions cut 3 bases from V and 7 bases from J, with 16 bases between. Germline loops: CDR1 LNHDA, CDR2 SQIVND (reference sequence). CDR3 amino acids: CASSIGDRAGEQYF. The CDR3 bases are TGTGCCAGTAGTATTGGAGACAGGGCGGGGGAGCAGTACTTC.